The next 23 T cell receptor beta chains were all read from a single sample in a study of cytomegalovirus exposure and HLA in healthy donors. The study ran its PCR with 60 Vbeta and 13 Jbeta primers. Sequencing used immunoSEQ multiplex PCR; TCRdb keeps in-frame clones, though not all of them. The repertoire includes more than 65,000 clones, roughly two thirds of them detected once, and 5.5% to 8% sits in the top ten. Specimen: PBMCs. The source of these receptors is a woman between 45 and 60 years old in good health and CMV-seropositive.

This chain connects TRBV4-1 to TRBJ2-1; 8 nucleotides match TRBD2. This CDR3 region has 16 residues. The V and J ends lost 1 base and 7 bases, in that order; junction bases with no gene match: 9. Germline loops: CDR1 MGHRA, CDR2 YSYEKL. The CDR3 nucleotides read TGCGCCAGCAGCCAAGCCGGGGGGGGAGCCAGGAATGAGCAGTTCTTC. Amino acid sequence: CASSQAGGGARNEQFF.

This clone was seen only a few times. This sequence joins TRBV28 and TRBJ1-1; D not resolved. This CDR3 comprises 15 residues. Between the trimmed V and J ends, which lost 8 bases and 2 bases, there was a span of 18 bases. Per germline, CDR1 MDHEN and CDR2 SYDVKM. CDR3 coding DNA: TGTGCCAGCTGTTCGGGGTGGGGTGCCAACACTGAAGCTTTCTTT. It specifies CASCSGWGANTEAFF.

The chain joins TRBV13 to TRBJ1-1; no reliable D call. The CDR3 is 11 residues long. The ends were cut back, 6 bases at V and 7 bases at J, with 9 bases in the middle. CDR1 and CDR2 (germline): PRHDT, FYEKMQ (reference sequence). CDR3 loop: CASSQRVEAFF. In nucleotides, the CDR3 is TGTGCCAGCAGTCAACGAGTTGAAGCTTTCTTT.

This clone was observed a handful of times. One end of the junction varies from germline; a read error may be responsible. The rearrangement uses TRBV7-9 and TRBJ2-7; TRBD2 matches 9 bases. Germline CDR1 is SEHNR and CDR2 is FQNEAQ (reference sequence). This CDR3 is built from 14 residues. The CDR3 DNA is TGTTCCAGCAGCCTCGAGACTAGCGGCTACGAGCAGTACTTC. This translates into CSSSLETSGYEQYF.

CDR3 region: CATRTGGGDTEAFF. The CDR3 DNA reads as TGTGCCACCCGGACAGGGGGCGGTGACACTGAAGCTTTCTTT. V usage is TRBV19 and J usage is TRBJ1-1; 11 bases are shared with TRBD1. The germline V gene encodes CDR1 LNHDA and CDR2 SQIVND (reference sequence). The CDR3 is 14 residues long. V shed 10 bases and J 3 bases; nucleotides not matched to a gene: 7.

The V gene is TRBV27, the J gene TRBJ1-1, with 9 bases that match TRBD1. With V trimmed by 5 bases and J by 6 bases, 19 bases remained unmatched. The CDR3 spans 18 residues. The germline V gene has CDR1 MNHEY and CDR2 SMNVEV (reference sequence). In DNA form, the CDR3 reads TGTGCCAGCAGTCCTATTGCCCCGAACAGGGGGCTAATCCCTGAAGCTTTCTTT. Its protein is CASSPIAPNRGLIPEAFF.

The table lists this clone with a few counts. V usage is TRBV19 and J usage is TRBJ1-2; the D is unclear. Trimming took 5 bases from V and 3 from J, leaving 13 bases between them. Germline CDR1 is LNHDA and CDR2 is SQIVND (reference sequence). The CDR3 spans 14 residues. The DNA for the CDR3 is TGTGCCAGTAGTTTACTAGGGAAGGACTATGGCTACACCTTC. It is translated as CASSLLGKDYGYTF.

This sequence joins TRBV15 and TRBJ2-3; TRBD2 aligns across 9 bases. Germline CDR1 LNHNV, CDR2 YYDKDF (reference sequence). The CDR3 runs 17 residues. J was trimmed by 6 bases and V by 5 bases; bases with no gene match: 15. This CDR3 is CATSGTKGGGAGDTQYF. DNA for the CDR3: TGTGCCACCAGCGGAACCAAGGGCGGGGGGGCTGGGGATACGCAGTATTTT.

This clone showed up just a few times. Here the CDR3 reads CASSQGGTGASPLHF. The DNA of the CDR3 is TGTGCCAGCAGCCAAGGGGGGACAGGGGCCTCACCCCTCCACTTT. The V gene is TRBV5-4, the J gene TRBJ1-6; 10 positions match TRBD1. The CDR3 totals 15 residues. Germline-derived CDR1 and CDR2 are SGHNT and YYREEE (reference sequence). V was clipped by 4 bases and J by 10 bases; unmatched bases: 8.

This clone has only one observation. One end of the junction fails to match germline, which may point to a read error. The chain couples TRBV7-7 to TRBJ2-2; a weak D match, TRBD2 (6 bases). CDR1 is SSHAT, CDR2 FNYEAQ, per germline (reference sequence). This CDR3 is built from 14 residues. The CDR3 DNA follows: TGTGCTAGCAGCTTAGGGGACTCTCTCGGGGAGCTGTTTTTT. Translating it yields CASSLGDSLGELFF.

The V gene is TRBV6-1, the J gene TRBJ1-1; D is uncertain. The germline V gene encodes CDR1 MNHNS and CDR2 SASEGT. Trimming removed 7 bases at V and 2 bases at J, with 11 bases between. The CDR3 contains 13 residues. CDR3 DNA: TGTGCCAGCAACTTGGCGGATAACACTGAAGCTTTCTTT. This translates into CASNLADNTEAFF.

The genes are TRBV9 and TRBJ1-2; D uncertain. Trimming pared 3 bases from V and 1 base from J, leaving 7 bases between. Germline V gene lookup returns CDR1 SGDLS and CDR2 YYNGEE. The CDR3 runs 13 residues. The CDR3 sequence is CASSAVNNYGYTF. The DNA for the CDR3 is TGTGCCAGCAGCGCGGTTAATAACTATGGCTACACCTTC.

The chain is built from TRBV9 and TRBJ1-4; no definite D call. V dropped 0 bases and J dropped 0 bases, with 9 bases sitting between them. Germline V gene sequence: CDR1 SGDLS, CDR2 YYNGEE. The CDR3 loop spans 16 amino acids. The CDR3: CASSVGRAPTNEKLFF. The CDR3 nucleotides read TGTGCCAGCAGCGTAGGGAGGGCCCCAACTAATGAAAAACTGTTTTTT.

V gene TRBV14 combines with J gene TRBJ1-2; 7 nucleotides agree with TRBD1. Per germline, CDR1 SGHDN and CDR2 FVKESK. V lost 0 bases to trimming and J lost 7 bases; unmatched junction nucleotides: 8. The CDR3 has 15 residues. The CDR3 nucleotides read TGTGCCAGCAGCCAAGATCGGAGACAGGGTTCTGGCTACACCTTC. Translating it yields CASSQDRRQGSGYTF.

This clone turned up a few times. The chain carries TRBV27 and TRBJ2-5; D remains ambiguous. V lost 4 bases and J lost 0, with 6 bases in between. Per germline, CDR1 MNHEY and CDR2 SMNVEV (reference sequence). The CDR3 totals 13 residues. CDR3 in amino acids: CASSYSYQETQYF. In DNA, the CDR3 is TGTGCCAGCAGTTACAGTTACCAAGAGACCCAGTACTTC.

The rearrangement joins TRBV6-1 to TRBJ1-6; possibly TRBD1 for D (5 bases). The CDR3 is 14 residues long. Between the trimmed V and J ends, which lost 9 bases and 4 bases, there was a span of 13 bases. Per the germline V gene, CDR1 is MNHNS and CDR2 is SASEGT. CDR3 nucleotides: TGTGCCAGGGGGGGGTCTGATTATAATTCACCCCTCCACTTT. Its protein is CARGGSDYNSPLHF.

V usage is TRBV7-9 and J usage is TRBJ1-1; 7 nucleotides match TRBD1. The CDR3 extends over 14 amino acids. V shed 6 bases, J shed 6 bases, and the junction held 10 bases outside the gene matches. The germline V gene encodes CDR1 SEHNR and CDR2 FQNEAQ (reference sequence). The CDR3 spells CASSRQGTGAEAFF. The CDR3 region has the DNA TGTGCCAGCAGTCGACAGGGAACTGGAGCTGAAGCTTTCTTT.

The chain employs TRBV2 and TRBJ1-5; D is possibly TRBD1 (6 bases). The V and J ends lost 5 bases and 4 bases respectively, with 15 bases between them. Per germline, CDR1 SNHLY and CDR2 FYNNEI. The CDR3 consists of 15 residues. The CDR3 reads CASSLAQGGNQPQHF. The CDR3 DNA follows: TGTGCCAGCAGTCTCGCACAGGGTGGTAATCAGCCCCAGCATTTT.

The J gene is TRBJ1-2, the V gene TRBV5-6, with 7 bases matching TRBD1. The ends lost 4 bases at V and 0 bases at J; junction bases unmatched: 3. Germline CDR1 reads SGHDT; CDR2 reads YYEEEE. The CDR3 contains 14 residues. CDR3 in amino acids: CASSPGGSNYGYTF. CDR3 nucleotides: TGTGCCAGCAGCCCAGGGGGTTCTAACTATGGCTACACCTTC. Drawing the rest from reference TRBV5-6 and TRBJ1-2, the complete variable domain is DAGVTQSPTHLIKTRGQQVTLRCSPKSGHDTVSWYQQALGQGPQFIFQYYEEEERQRGNFPDRFSGHQFPNYSSELNVNALLLGDSALYLCASSPGGSNYGYTFGSGTRLTVV.

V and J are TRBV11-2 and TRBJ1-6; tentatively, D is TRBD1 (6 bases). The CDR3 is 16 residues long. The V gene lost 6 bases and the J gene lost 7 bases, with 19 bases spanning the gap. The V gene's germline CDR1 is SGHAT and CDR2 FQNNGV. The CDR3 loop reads CASRHLRQGRNSPLHF. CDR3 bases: TGTGCCAGCAGACACCTGAGGCAGGGGCGAAATTCACCCCTCCACTTT.

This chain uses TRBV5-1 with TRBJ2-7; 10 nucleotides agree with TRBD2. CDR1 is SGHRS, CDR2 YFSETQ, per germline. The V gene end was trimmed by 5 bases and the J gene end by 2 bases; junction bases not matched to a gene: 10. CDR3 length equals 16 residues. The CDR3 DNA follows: TGCGCCAGCAGGTCTCTTGGGAGCGGGGGGGCCTACGAGCAGTACTTC. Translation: CASRSLGSGGAYEQYF.

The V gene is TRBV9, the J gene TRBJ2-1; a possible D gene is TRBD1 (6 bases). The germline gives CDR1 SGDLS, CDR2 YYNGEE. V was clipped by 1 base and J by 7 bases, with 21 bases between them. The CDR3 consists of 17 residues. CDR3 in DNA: TGTGCCAGCAGCGTAACTCTTGGGGGCTGGCCTAATAATGAGCAGTTCTTC. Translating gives CASSVTLGGWPNNEQFF.

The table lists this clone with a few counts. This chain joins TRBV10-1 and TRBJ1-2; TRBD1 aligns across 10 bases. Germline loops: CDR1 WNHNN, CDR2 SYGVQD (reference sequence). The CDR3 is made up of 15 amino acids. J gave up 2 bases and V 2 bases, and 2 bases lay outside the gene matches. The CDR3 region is CASSEGQGVNYGYTF. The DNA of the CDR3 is TGCGCCAGCAGTGAGGGACAGGGGGTCAACTATGGCTACACCTTC.